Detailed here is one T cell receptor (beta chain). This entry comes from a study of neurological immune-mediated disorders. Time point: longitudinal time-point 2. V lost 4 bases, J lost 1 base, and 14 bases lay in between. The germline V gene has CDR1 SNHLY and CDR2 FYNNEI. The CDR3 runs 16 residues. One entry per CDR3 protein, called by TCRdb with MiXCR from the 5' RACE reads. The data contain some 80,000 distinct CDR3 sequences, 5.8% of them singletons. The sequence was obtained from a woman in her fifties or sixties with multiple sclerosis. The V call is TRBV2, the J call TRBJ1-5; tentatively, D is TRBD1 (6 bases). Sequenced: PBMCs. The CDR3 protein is CASSGGQGWSNQPQHF. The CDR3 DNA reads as TGTGCCAGCAGTGGGGGCCAGGGGTGGAGCAATCAGCCCCAGCATTTT.